A single sample is the source of the 10 T cell receptor beta chains below, sequenced in a study of kidney transplant recipient with SARS-CoV-2 infection. TCRdb ran MiXCR on the reads and lists one entry per CDR3 protein. The sample contains fewer than 250,000 distinct CDR3 sequences, 29% of which appear only once. Sequencing used a blood sample, obtained at baseline and around day 120 from a kidney transplant recipient. The receptors here all came from a male patient between 25 and 40 years old who had COVID-19 and was a kidney transplant recipient. These T cells may partly come from the graft donor.

This clonotype was found a few times. V is TRBV7-6 and J is TRBJ2-3, with 10 bases identical to TRBD2. Trimming removed 2 bases from V and 6 bases from J; junction bases left unmatched: 8. The CDR3 totals 16 residues. Germline loops: CDR1 SGHVS, CDR2 FNYEAQ. The CDR3 here is CASSLNGLLAGDTQYF. CDR3 in DNA: TGTGCCAGCAGCTTAAACGGTTTACTAGCGGGGGATACGCAGTATTTT.

The table lists this clonotype with many counts. The rearrangement links TRBV7-2 to TRBJ1-6; D remains unclear. The CDR3 runs 12 residues. CDR1 and CDR2 (germline): SGHTA, FQGNSA. The V end was cut by 4 bases, the J end by 11 bases, with 9 bases between. The CDR3 here is CASSSVRTPLHF. The CDR3, as DNA: TGTGCCAGCAGCTCCGTTCGTACACCCCTCCACTTT.

A few counts support this clonotype. This chain uses TRBV7-2 with TRBJ2-1; no clear D. V was clipped by 1 base and J by 3 bases, with 4 bases between them. The CDR3 loop spans 13 amino acids. Germline V gene sequence: CDR1 SGHTA, CDR2 FQGNSA. CDR3 residues: CASSLDVYNEQFF. In DNA, the CDR3 is TGTGCCAGCAGCTTAGACGTCTACAATGAGCAGTTCTTC.

This clonotype has a count of ten or more. The rearrangement joins TRBV6-1 to TRBJ1-2; D gene ambiguous. Germline-derived CDR1 and CDR2 are MNHNS and SASEGT. The CDR3 has 17 residues. Trimming took off 5 bases at V and 4 bases at J, with 23 bases between the two ends. The CDR3 DNA sequence: TGTGCCAGCAGTAGGCTCGCAGGTGGGAGAAAGACCTATGGCTACACCTTC. As protein: CASSRLAGGRKTYGYTF.

The sample holds many counts of this clonotype. This chain links TRBV6-6 with TRBJ1-2; D not resolved. The germline CDR1 and CDR2 sequences are MNHNY and SVGAGI (reference sequence). With 5 bases removed from V and 4 bases from J, the gap between germline ends came to 23 bases. The CDR3 runs 17 residues. Here the CDR3 reads CASSPDEGGRKTYGYTF. For the CDR3, the DNA is TGTGCCAGCAGTCCGGACGAAGGTGGGAGAAAGACCTATGGCTACACCTTC.

Ten or more counts support this clonotype. The gene calls are TRBV24-1 and TRBJ2-1, with D tentatively TRBD2 (6 bases). Germline V gene sequence: CDR1 KGHDR, CDR2 SFDVKD. This CDR3 is built from 16 residues. V lost 4 bases and J 0 bases, leaving 12 bases between the germline ends. The CDR3 sequence: CATSDPTSSSYNEQFF. The DNA of the CDR3 is TGTGCCACCAGTGACCCAACTAGCAGCTCCTACAATGAGCAGTTCTTC.

This clonotype was counted many times. The V call is TRBV6-8, the J call TRBJ1-2; D is unclear. Germline-derived CDR1 and CDR2 are MNHGY and SAAAGT. This CDR3 has 12 residues. The V gene lost 6 bases and the J gene lost 8 bases, with 13 bases spanning the gap. CDR3 amino acids: CASSSSLRGYTF. As DNA, the CDR3 is TGTGCCAGCAGCTCGTCCTTGCGCGGCTACACCTTC.

With respect to this clonotype: A much bigger clone sits one base away, suggesting this may be a read error. The gene calls are TRBV3-1 and TRBJ2-5, with D uncertain. The V gene's germline CDR1 is LGHDT and CDR2 YNNKEL (reference sequence). The length of the CDR3 is 17 residues. The CDR3 protein is CASSEDDPISFSEAQYF. CDR3 in DNA: TGTGCCAGCAGCGAAGATGATCCCATTTCTTTCTCTGAGGCCCAGTACTTC.

This clonotype was recorded many times. V usage is TRBV7-8 and J usage is TRBJ2-7; D possibly uses TRBD1 or TRBD2 (5 bases each). CDR3 length: 19 residues. The V end lost 1 base, the J end lost 2 bases, and 24 bases lay between the germline ends. The germline V gene encodes CDR1 SGHVS and CDR2 FQNEAQ. The CDR3 DNA reads TGTGCCAGCAGCTTAGTAGGGGAAGGGACCATAGCGTTCGCCTACGAGCAGTACTTC. Amino acid sequence: CASSLVGEGTIAFAYEQYF.

Details on this clonotype: This may come from a read error, since a much larger clone is one base off. J is TRBJ1-1 and V is TRBV6-5, with D possibly TRBD1 on 5 matching bases. Germline V gene lookup returns CDR1 MNHEY and CDR2 SVGAGI. The CDR3 runs 12 residues. The CDR3 is CARSYSSGEAFF. In DNA form, the CDR3 reads TGTGCCCGCAGTTACTCTTCAGGGGAAGCTTTCTTT.